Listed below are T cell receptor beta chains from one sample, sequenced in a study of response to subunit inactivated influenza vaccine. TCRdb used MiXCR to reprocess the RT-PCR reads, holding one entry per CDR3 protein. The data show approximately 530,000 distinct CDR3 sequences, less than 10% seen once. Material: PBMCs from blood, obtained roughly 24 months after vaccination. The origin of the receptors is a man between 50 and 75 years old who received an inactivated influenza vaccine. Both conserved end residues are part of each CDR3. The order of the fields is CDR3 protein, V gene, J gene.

CDR3 protein: CASSRGGPSSYEQYF; V gene: TRBV5-1; J gene: TRBJ2-7
CDR3 protein: CASRPGQGNYNEQFF; V gene: TRBV6-2/TRBV6-3; J gene: TRBJ2-1
CDR3 protein: CASSFLTSNTGELFF; V gene: TRBV7-2; J gene: TRBJ2-2
CDR3 protein: CATSRGVDNSPLHF; V gene: TRBV15; J gene: TRBJ1-6
CDR3 protein: CAWRGTVGYGYTF; V gene: TRBV30; J gene: TRBJ1-2
CDR3 protein: CSARDSGTPSYNEQFF; V gene: TRBV20-1; J gene: TRBJ2-1
CDR3 protein: CASTRTGIEETQYF; V gene: TRBV6-1; J gene: TRBJ2-5
CDR3 protein: CASSSAGTFGQPQHF; V gene: TRBV12-3/TRBV12-4; J gene: TRBJ1-5
CDR3 protein: CAISEWANYEQYF; V gene: TRBV10-3; J gene: TRBJ2-7
CDR3 protein: CASSLGQGRTNEQFF; V gene: TRBV28; J gene: TRBJ2-1
CDR3 protein: CASSPEGQGVLTYEQYF; V gene: TRBV12-3/TRBV12-4; J gene: TRBJ2-7